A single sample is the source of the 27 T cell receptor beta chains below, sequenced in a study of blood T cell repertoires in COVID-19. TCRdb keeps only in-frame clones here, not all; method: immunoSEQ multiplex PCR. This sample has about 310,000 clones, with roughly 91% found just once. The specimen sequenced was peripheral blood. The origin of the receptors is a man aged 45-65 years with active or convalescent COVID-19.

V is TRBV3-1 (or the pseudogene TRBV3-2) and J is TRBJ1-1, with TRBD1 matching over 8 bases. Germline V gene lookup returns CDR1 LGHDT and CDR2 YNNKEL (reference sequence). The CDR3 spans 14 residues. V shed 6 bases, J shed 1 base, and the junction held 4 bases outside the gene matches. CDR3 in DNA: TGTGCCAGCAGTTTTGGACAGGGGAACACTGAAGCTTTCTTT. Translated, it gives CASSFGQGNTEAFF.

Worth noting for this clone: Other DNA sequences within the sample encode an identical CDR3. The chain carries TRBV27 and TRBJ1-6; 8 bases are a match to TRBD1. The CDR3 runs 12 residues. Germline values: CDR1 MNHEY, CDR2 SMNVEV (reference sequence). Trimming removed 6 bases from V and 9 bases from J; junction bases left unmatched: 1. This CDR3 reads CASRQGGSPLHF. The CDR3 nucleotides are TGTGCCAGCAGACAGGGGGGTTCACCCCTCCACTTT.

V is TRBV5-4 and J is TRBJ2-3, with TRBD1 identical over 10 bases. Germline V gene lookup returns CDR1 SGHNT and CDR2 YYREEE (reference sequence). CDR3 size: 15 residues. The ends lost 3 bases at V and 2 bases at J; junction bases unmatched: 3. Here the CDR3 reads CASSSGTGDTDTQYF. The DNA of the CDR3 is TGTGCCAGCAGCTCCGGGACAGGGGACACAGATACGCAGTATTTT.

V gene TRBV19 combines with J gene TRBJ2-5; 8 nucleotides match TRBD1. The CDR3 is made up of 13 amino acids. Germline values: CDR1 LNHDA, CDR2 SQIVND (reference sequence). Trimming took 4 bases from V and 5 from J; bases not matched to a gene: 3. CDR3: CASSTNRGETQYF. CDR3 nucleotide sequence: TGTGCCAGTAGTACCAACAGGGGGGAGACCCAGTACTTC.

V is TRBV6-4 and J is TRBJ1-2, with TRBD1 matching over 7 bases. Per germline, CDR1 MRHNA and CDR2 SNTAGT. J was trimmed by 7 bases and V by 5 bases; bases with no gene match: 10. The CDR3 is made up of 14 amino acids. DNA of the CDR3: TGTGCCAGCAGTTCCAAAGACAGGGCGGGTGGCTACACCTTC. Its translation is CASSSKDRAGGYTF.

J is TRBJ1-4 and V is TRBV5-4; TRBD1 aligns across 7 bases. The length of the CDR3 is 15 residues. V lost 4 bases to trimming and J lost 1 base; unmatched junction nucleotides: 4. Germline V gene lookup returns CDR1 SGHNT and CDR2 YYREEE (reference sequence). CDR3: CASSDRVGTNEKLFF. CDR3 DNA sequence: TGTGCCAGCAGCGACAGGGTGGGAACTAATGAAAAACTGTTTTTT.

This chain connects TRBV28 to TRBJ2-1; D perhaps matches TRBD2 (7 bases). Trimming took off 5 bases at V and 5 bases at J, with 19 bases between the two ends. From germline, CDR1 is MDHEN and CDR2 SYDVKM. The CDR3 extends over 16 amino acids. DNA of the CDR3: TGTGCCAGCAGTGCCCCCTGGGGGGGCTCGGACAATGAGCAGTTCTTC. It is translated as CASSAPWGGSDNEQFF.

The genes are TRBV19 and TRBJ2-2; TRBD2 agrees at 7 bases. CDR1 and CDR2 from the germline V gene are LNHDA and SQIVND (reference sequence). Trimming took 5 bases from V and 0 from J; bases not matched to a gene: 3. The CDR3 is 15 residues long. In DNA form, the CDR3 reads TGTGCCAGTAGTCGCGGGGGAGCGAACACCGGGGAGCTGTTTTTT. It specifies CASSRGGANTGELFF.

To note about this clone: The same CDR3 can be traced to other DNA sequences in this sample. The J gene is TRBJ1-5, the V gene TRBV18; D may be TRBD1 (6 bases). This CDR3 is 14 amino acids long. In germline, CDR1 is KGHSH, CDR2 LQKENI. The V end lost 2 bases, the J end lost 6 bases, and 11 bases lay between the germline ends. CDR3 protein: CASSPTGGGQPQHF. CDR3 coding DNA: TGTGCCAGCTCACCAACGGGGGGCGGTCAGCCCCAGCATTTT.

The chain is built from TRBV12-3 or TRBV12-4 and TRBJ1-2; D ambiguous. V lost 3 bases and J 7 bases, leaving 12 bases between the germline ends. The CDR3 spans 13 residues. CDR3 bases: TGTGCCAGCAGTTTCGAGCGCTCATCTGGCTACACCTTC. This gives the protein CASSFERSSGYTF.

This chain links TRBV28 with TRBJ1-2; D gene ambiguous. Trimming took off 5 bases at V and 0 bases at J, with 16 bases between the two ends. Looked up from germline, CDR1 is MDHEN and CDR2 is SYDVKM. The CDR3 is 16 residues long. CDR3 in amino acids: CASSAISPTANYGYTF. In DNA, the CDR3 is TGTGCCAGCAGTGCAATCAGTCCCACAGCTAACTATGGCTACACCTTC.

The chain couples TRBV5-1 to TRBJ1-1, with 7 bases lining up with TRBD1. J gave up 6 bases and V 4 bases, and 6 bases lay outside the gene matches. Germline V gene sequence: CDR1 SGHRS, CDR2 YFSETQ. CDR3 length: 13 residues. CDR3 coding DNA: TGCGCCAGCAGCCCCACAGGGGATGCTGAAGCTTTCTTT. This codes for CASSPTGDAEAFF.

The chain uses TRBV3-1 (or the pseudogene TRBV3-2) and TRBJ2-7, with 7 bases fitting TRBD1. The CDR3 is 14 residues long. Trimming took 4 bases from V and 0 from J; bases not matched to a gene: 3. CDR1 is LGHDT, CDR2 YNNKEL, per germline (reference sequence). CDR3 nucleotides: TGTGCCAGCAGCCTGGGGACAGTCTCCTACGAGCAGTACTTC. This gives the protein CASSLGTVSYEQYF.

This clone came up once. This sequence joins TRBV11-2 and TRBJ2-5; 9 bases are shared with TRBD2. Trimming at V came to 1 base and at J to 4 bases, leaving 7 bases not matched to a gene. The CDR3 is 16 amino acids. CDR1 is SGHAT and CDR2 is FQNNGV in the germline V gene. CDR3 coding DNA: TGTGCCAGCAGCTTAGCTGGGCTAGCGGGAATAGAGACCCAGTACTTC. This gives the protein CASSLAGLAGIETQYF.

The CDR3 coding sequence is TGTGCCAGCAACAAACAGGGCCCGACCTTATATGGCTACACCTTC. Translating gives CASNKQGPTLYGYTF. The chain joins TRBV7-2 to TRBJ1-2; possibly TRBD1 for D (6 bases). This CDR3 spans 15 amino acids. Germline V gene data show CDR1 as SGHTA and CDR2 as FQGNSA. The V gene lost 7 bases and the J gene lost 5 bases, with 20 bases spanning the gap.

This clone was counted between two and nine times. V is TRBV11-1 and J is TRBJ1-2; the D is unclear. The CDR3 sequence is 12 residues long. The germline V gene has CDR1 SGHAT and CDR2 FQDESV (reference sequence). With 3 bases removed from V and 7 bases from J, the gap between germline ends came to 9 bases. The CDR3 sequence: CASSFSGSGYTF. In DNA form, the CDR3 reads TGTGCCAGCAGCTTTTCTGGGAGTGGCTACACCTTC.

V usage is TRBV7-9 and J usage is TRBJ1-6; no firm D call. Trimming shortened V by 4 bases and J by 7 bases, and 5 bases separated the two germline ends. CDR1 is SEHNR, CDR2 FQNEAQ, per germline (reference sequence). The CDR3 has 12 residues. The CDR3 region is CASSSQNSPLHF. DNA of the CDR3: TGTGCCAGCAGCTCCCAAAATTCACCCCTCCACTTT.

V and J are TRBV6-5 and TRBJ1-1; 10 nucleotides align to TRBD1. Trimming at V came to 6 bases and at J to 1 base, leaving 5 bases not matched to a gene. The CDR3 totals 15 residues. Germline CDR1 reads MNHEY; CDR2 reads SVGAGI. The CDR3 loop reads CASRRQGARNTEAFF. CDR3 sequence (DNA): TGTGCCAGCAGGCGACAGGGGGCTAGGAACACTGAAGCTTTCTTT.

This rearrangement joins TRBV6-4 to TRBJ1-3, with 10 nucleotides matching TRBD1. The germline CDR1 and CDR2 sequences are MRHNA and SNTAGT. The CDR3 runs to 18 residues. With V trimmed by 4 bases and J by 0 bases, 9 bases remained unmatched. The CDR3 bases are TGTGCCAGCAGTGTGACAGGGGGCCGCTGCCGCTCTGGAAACACCATATATTTT. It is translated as CASSVTGGRCRSGNTIYF.

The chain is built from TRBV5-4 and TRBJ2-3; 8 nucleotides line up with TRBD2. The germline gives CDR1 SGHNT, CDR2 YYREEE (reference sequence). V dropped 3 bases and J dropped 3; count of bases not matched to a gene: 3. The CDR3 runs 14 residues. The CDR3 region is CASSSRGGTDTQYF. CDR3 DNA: TGTGCCAGCAGCTCTCGGGGGGGGACAGATACGCAGTATTTT. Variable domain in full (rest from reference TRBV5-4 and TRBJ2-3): ETGVTQSPTHLIKTRGQQVTLRCSSQSGHNTVSWYQQALGQGPQFIFQYYREEENGRGNFPPRFSGLQFPNYSSELNVNALELDDSALYLCASSSRGGTDTQYFGPGTRLTVL.

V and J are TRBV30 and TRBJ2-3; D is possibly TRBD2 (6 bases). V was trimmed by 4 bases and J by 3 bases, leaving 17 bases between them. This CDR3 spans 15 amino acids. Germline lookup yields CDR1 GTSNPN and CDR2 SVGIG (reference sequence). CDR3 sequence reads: CAWKGLATRTDTQYF. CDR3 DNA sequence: TGTGCCTGGAAAGGGCTAGCGACGAGGACAGATACGCAGTATTTT.

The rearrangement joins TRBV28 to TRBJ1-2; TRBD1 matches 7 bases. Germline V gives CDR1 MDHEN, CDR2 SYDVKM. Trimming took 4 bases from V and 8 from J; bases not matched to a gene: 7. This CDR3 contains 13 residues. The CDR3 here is CASSSPRGLGYTF. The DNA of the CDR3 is TGTGCCAGCAGTTCCCCAAGGGGGCTCGGCTACACCTTC.

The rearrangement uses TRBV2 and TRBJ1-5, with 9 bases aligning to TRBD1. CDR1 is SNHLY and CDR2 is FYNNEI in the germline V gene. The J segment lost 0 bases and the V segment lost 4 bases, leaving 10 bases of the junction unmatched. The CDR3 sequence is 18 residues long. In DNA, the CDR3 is TGTGCCAGCAGTGTTTACGGGACAGGGCTTTATAGCAATCAGCCCCAGCATTTT. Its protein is CASSVYGTGLYSNQPQHF.

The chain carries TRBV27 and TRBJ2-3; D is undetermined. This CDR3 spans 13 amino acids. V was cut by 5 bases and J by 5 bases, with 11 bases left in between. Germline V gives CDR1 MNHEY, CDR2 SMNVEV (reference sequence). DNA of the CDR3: TGTGCCAGCAGTCACTCGAGCCAAGATACGCAGTATTTT. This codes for CASSHSSQDTQYF.

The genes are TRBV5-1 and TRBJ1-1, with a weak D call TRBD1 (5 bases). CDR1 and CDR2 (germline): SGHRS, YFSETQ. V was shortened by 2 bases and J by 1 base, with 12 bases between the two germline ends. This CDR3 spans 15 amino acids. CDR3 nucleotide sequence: TGCGCCAGCAGCTTTGATCAGGGTTGGAACACTGAAGCTTTCTTT. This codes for CASSFDQGWNTEAFF.

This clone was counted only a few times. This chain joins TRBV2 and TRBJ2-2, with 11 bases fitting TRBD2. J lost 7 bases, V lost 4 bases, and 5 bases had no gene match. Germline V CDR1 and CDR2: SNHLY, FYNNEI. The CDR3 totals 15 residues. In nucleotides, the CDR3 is TGTGCCAGCAGTGTTCTAGCGGGAGGCATCGGGGAGCTGTTTTTT. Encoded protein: CASSVLAGGIGELFF.

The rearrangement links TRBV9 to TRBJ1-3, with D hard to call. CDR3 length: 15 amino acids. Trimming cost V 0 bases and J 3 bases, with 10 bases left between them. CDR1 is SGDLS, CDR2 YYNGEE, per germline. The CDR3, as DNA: TGTGCCAGCAGCGTAGGAGCAGGCTATGGAAACACCATATATTTT. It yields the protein CASSVGAGYGNTIYF.